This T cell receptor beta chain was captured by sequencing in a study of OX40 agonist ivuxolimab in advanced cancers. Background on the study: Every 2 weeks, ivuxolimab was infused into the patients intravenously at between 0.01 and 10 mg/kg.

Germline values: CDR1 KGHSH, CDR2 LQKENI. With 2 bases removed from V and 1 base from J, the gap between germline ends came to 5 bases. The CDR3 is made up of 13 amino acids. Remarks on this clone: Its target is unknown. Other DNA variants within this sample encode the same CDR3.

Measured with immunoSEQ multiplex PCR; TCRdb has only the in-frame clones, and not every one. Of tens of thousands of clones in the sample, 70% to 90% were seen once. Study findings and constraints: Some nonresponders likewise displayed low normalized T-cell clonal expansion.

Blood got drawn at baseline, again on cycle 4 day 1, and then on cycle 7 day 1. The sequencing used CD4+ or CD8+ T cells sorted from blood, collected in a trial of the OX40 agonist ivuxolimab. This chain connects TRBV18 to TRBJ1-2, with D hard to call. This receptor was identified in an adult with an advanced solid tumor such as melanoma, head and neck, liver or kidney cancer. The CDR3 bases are TGTGCCAGCTCACCAGGCAGTAACTATGGCTACACCTTC. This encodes CASSPGSNYGYTF. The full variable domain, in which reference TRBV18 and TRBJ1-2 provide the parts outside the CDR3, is NAGVMQNPRHLVRRRGQEARLRCSPMKGHSHVYWYRQLPEEGLKFMVYLQKENIIDESGMPKERFSAEFPKEGPSILRIQQVVRGDSAAYFCASSPGSNYGYTFGSGTRLTVV.